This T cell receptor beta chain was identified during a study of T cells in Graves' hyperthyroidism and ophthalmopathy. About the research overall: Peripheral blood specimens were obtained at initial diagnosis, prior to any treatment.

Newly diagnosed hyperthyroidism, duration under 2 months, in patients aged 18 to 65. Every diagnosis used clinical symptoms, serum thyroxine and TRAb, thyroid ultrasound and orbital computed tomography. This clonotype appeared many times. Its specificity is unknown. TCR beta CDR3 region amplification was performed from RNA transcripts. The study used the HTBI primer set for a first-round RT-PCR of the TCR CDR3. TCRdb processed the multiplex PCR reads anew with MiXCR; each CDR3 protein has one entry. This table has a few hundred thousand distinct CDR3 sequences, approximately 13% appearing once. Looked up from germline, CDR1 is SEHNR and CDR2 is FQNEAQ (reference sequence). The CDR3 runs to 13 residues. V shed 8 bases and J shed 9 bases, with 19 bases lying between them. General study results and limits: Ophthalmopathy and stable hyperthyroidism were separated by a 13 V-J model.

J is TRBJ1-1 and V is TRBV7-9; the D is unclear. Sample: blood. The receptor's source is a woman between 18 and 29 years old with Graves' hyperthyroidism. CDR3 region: CASAQAVTAQAFF. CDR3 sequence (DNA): TGTGCCAGCGCCCAAGCGGTGACTGCGCAAGCTTTCTTT.